This TCR beta chain was obtained from a study of beta chain features in type 1 diabetes. The entirety of the isolated RNA underwent reverse transcription, so expressed TCRB transcripts were sequenced. Clones were read by immunoSEQ multiplex PCR, and TCRdb kept only the in-frame ones, dropping some. The data contain 15,000 to 20,000 clones, around 50% of them singletons. This clone was recorded a few times. Its specificity is unknown. Study-wide findings and caveats: PCR might favor shorter templates, equally in patients and controls. Type 1 diabetes patients showed a moderate but significant shortening of TCRB CDR3s in all four CD4+ subsets. There was no resolution here of whether HLA type influences TCRB rearrangement.

CD45RO/CCR7/CD25/CD127/CD95/CD27 separated CD4+ naive, central memory, regulatory and stem cell-like memory cells by sorting. Germline-derived CDR1 and CDR2 are SGHNT and YYREEE (reference sequence). V dropped 0 bases and J dropped 7 bases, with 5 bases sitting between them. The CDR3 is made up of 12 amino acids. The rearrangement uses TRBV5-4 and TRBJ2-1; D is uncertain. This TCR was recovered from a man between 18 and 35 years old in good health. What was sequenced was stem cell memory CD4+ T cells from blood. The DNA for the CDR3 is TGTGCCAGCAGCTTGGGGCAAAATGAGCAGTTCTTC. Translation: CASSLGQNEQFF.